Listed below are T cell receptor beta chains from one sample, sequenced in a study of blood T cells in healthy people across ages. TCRdb itself ran the 5' RACE reads through MiXCR, one entry per CDR3 protein. The repertoire holds about 670,000 distinct CDR3 sequences, with less than 45% as singletons. The sequenced material came from blood. The receptors were gathered from a man older than 75 in good health. CDR3s include the opening cysteine and the closing phenylalanine or tryptophan. A D gene is named only where the DNA matches it firmly. Size is stated for part of the rows, as once, few or many counts, or as a class when the clone is expanded.

size | J | V | D | DNA | CDR3
- | TRBJ1-2 | TRBV6-5 | TRBD1 | TGTGCCAGCAGTTACTCGAGCAGGGGGAAAAACTATGGCTACACCTTC | CASSYSSRGKNYGYTF
few | TRBJ2-1 | TRBV7-2 | - | TGTGCCAGCAGCTTAGGTGGGGCGTTAATGGAGCAGTTCTTC | CASSLGGALMEQFF
many | TRBJ1-2 | TRBV2 | - | TGTGCCAGCAGTGTCCAAGGGGGAAGCGGCTACACCTTC | CASSVQGGSGYTF
- | TRBJ2-3 | TRBV7-2 | TRBD2 | TGTGCCAGCAGCTTCATTAGCGGGGGGCGGACAGATACGCAGTATTTT | CASSFISGGRTDTQYF
- | TRBJ1-5 | TRBV20-1 | - | TGCAGTGCCTCCGGTTGGGGGGTGGCTCAGCCCCAGCATTTT | CSASGWGVAQPQHF
- | TRBJ2-5 | TRBV5-1 | TRBD1 | TGCGCCAGCAGCTTGGCCGGACAGGGGGGAGAGCAGTACTTC | CASSLAGQGGEQYF
- | TRBJ2-3 | TRBV7-8 | - | TGTGCCAGCAGCCCCTCCCGGGATTCCATTAGCACAGATACGCAGTATTTT | CASSPSRDSISTDTQYF
- | TRBJ2-7 | TRBV7-3 | - | TGTACCAGCAGCTTAATGGGTGGACTGGGGAACGAGCAGTACTTC | CTSSLMGGLGNEQYF
- | TRBJ2-7 | TRBV20-1 | TRBD2 | TGCAGTGTTAGGGGTCTAGCGGAGGTCTACGAGCAGTACTTC | CSVRGLAEVYEQYF
- | TRBJ2-3 | TRBV18 | TRBD1 | TGTGCCAGCTCACCCCCAGGGGGAAAAGATACGCAGTATTTT | CASSPPGGKDTQYF
- | TRBJ2-1 | TRBV28 | TRBD2 | TGTGCCAGCAGTCCCCGGACTAGCGGGAGGGCCCGGAATGAGCAGTTCTTC | CASSPRTSGRARNEQFF
few | TRBJ2-1 | TRBV27 | - | TGTGCCAGCAGTTTAAGGGGAGAGAGGGGCAATGAGCAGTTCTTC | CASSLRGERGNEQFF
few | TRBJ1-5 | TRBV6-6 | TRBD1 | TGTGCCAGCAGTTACTCGGGACAGGGTAAGAGCAATCAGCCCCAGCATTTT | CASSYSGQGKSNQPQHF
- | TRBJ2-3 | TRBV7-3 | TRBD1 | TGTGCCAGCAGCTCAGGACAGGGAGGAGTCGGGGATACGCAGTATTTT | CASSSGQGGVGDTQYF
- | TRBJ1-2 | TRBV6-2/TRBV6-3 | - | TGTGCCAGCAGTTTTGACAGCCTCTATGGCTACACCTTC | CASSFDSLYGYTF
- | TRBJ2-1 | TRBV7-9 | TRBD1 | TGTGCCAGCAGGAAACGGGACAGGGCCTCCTACAATGAGCAGTTCTTC | CASRKRDRASYNEQFF
few | TRBJ2-5 | TRBV11-2 | - | TGTGCCAGCAGCTTAGAGTTTCCGGGGACCCAGTACTTC | CASSLEFPGTQYF
- | TRBJ2-5 | TRBV20-1 | TRBD2 | TGCAGTGCTCTTCAAGGACTAGCGGGGGGCTCGTACCAAGAGACCCAGTACTTC | CSALQGLAGGSYQETQYF
few | TRBJ2-1 | TRBV5-1 | TRBD2 | TGCGCCAGCAGTTACCTAGCGGGAGGCAACTACAATGAGCAGTTCTTC | CASSYLAGGNYNEQFF
once | TRBJ2-5 | TRBV30 | TRBD2 | TGTGCCTGGAGTTTCAGGACTAGTAGTAAGTACTTC | CAWSFRTSSKYF
many | TRBJ2-3 | TRBV20-1 | TRBD2 | TGCAGTGCTAAAAAAGCGGGGGGCAGCACAGATACGCAGTATTTT | CSAKKAGGSTDTQYF
- | TRBJ1-3 | TRBV20-1 | - | TGCAGTGCTCTCCCTACAGGGAGGGGAAACACCATATATTTT | CSALPTGRGNTIYF
- | TRBJ2-5 | TRBV3-1 | TRBD1 | TGTGCCAGCAGCTTAGCCGGGACAGGGTCGGTTGGAGAGACCCAGTACTTC | CASSLAGTGSVGETQYF
few | TRBJ2-1 | TRBV6-6 | TRBD1 | TGTGCCAGCAGTTACTCCCGGACAGGGTCCAATGAGCAGTTCTTC | CASSYSRTGSNEQFF
- | TRBJ2-3 | TRBV6-1 | - | TGTGCCAGCAGTGACCGGGGGATCGGCACAGATACGCAGTATTTT | CASSDRGIGTDTQYF
few | TRBJ2-7 | TRBV5-6 | TRBD1 | TGTGCCAGCAGCCGGGGGACAGGGGGAGGCTACGAGCAGTACTTC | CASSRGTGGGYEQYF
few | TRBJ1-2 | TRBV28 | TRBD1 | TGTGCCAGCAGTACGTTACAGGGGTATGGCTACACCTTC | CASSTLQGYGYTF
- | TRBJ2-5 | TRBV28 | TRBD2 | TGTGCCAGCAGTGGGACTAGCCGAAACCAAGAGACCCAGTACTTC | CASSGTSRNQETQYF
few | TRBJ2-5 | TRBV5-8 | TRBD1 | TGTGCCAGCAGCGTGGGACAGGGGGTTCAAGAGACCCAGTACTTC | CASSVGQGVQETQYF
few | TRBJ2-3 | TRBV25-1 | TRBD2 | TGTGCCAGCAGTGCCGGTCTGCTAGCGGGAAGGGGAGATACGCAGTATTTT | CASSAGLLAGRGDTQYF
- | TRBJ2-3 | TRBV2 | - | TGTGCCAGCAGTGAACGCGGGACTTCCACAGATACGCAGTATTTT | CASSERGTSTDTQYF
- | TRBJ2-5 | TRBV7-2 | - | TGTGCCAGCAGCTTAGGTGGGGCCAAAGAGACCCAGTACTTC | CASSLGGAKETQYF
- | TRBJ1-2 | TRBV10-1 | TRBD1 | TGCGCCAGCAGTGTACCGGGACAGGGATGGCACAAAGGAGGCTACACCTTC | CASSVPGQGWHKGGYTF
few | TRBJ2-2 | TRBV6-1 | - | TGTGCCAGCAGTGAATGGAGGGTCGGGGAGCTGTTTTTT | CASSEWRVGELFF
few | TRBJ1-2 | TRBV20-1 | - | TGCAGTGCTAGAGGCCGAAGCCCCTATGGCTACACCTTC | CSARGRSPYGYTF
few | TRBJ2-5 | TRBV20-1 | - | TGCAGTGCCCCACCCGGCCAGGGGAGGAAAGAGACCCAGTACTTC | CSAPPGQGRKETQYF
many | TRBJ2-7 | TRBV6-2/TRBV6-3 | TRBD1 | TGTGCCAGCAGAAATGGACAGGGTAGCTCCTACGAGCAGTACTTC | CASRNGQGSSYEQYF
- | TRBJ2-1 | TRBV7-9 | TRBD1 | TGTGCCAGCAGCATTGGGACAGGGGTGAACTATGAGCAGTTCTTC | CASSIGTGVNYEQFF
- | TRBJ1-2 | TRBV3-1 | TRBD1 | TGTGCCAGCAGCTACAACAGGGGTGGCTACACCTTC | CASSYNRGGYTF
- | TRBJ2-1 | TRBV11-3 | TRBD1 | TGTGCCAGCAGCTTAGCGGGACAGAACAATGAGCAGTTCTTC | CASSLAGQNNEQFF
few | TRBJ2-3 | TRBV20-1 | TRBD2 | TGCAGTGCTAGTTTCGGACTAGCGGGGACTAGCACAGATACGCAGTATTTT | CSASFGLAGTSTDTQYF
few | TRBJ2-3 | TRBV7-2 | - | TGTGCCAGCAGCTTAGTTGGACTACAGTATTTT | CASSLVGLQYF
few | TRBJ2-1 | TRBV28 | TRBD2 | TGTGCCAGCAAACTAGCGGGATGGAATGAGCAGTTCTTC | CASKLAGWNEQFF
- | TRBJ2-1 | TRBV20-1 | TRBD1 | TGCAGTGCTCTGGGACAGGCCGATGAGCAGTTCTTC | CSALGQADEQFF
- | TRBJ1-6 | TRBV10-3 | - | TGTGCCATCAGTGAGTCGATCCAGACCAATTCACCCCTCCACTTT | CAISESIQTNSPLHF
- | TRBJ2-1 | TRBV5-1 | - | TGCGCCAGCAGCTTGGTGGCCCAAGCTGTCCAGTTCTTC | CASSLVAQAVQFF
- | TRBJ1-2 | TRBV4-3 | TRBD1 | TGCGCCAGCAGCCAAACGCAGGGGGCGCGTGGCTACACCTTC | CASSQTQGARGYTF
- | TRBJ2-7 | TRBV24-1 | TRBD2 | TGTGCCACATCAACTAGCGGGAGATACAAGCAGTACTTC | CATSTSGRYKQYF